The text below deals with one TCR beta chain. Profiled with immunoSEQ multiplex PCR; TCRdb holds only in-frame clones, not every one. This sample has 180,000 or so clones; around 90% occur once, and the top ten carry 1% to 1.5%. Between the trimmed V and J ends, which lost 11 bases and 3 bases, there was a span of 14 bases. Germline V lookup: CDR1 LNHDA, CDR2 SQIVND (reference sequence). This CDR3 region has 13 residues. This entry belongs to a study of T cell responses to AZD1222 COVID-19 vaccine. The starting material was peripheral blood, obtained 28 days after the second AZD1222 dose. The receptor was derived from an adult who received the AZD1222 COVID-19 vaccine. The chain recombines TRBV19 with TRBJ1-5; tentative D call: TRBD1 (6 bases). This CDR3 reads CAGRGQPNQPQHF. CDR3 coding DNA: TGTGCCGGGCGCGGACAGCCCAATCAGCCCCAGCATTTT.